Below are 27 T cell receptor beta chains sequenced from a single sample in a study of CD8 T cells in Susac syndrome. RNA amounts of about 0.5 to 1 ug underwent reverse transcription with random hexamers. TCRdb processed the immunoSEQ multiplex PCR reads anew with MiXCR; each CDR3 protein has one entry. The data hold about 120,000 distinct CDR3 sequences, with roughly 94% observed a single time. The sample consisted of CD8+ T cells from PBMCs. The receptors come from a human donor with Susac syndrome.

This rearrangement joins TRBV3-1 to TRBJ2-1; 9 nucleotides align to TRBD1. This CDR3 has 14 residues. Trimming took 9 bases from V and 10 from J; bases not matched to a gene: 13. Germline CDR1 LGHDT, CDR2 YNNKEL (reference sequence). The CDR3 nucleotides are TGTGCCAGTCACCCGGGACAGGGCCCCCGGGAGCAGTTCTTC. This sequence encodes CASHPGQGPREQFF.

The rearrangement links TRBV12-3 or TRBV12-4 to TRBJ2-1; the D is unclear. The CDR3 covers 11 residues. V lost 6 bases to trimming and J lost 15 bases, with 15 bases between them. The CDR3 loop is CASSPGRAAFF. CDR3 nucleotide sequence: TGTGCCAGCAGCCCCGGTCGGGCGGCGTTCTTC.

The chain couples TRBV13 to TRBJ1-5; unclear D gene. CDR3 length: 15 residues. V shed 0 bases and J shed 4 bases, with 10 bases lying between them. Looked up from germline, CDR1 is PRHDT and CDR2 is FYEKMQ (reference sequence). CDR3 coding DNA: TGTGCCAGCAGCTTAGGCCGAAGAGGGAATCAGCCCCAGCATTTT. This gives the protein CASSLGRRGNQPQHF.

This chain uses TRBV27 with TRBJ2-1; D is uncertain. This CDR3 region has 11 residues. Trimming took off 7 bases at V and 4 bases at J, with 5 bases between the two ends. The germline CDR1 and CDR2 sequences are MNHEY and SMNVEV (reference sequence). CDR3 DNA sequence: TGTGCCAGCACATATTACAATGAGCAGTTCTTC. Amino acid sequence: CASTYYNEQFF.

The V call is TRBV27, the J call TRBJ2-7; unclear D gene. The CDR3 has 11 amino acids. The ends were cut back, 6 bases at V and 3 bases at J, with 6 bases in the middle. Germline assignment: CDR1 MNHEY and CDR2 SMNVEV (reference sequence). CDR3 sequence reads: CASRGNYEQYF. CDR3 coding DNA: TGTGCCAGCAGGGGAAACTACGAGCAGTACTTC.

This sequence joins TRBV7-9 and TRBJ2-1, with TRBD1 matching over 8 bases. The CDR3 is 16 amino acids. The V and J ends lost 3 bases and 2 bases, in that order; junction bases with no gene match: 6. The germline V gene has CDR1 SEHNR and CDR2 FQNEAQ (reference sequence). The CDR3 loop reads CASSFPGQGAYNEQFF. CDR3 in DNA: TGTGCCAGCAGCTTCCCCGGACAGGGTGCCTACAATGAGCAGTTCTTC.

This chain connects TRBV4-1 to TRBJ1-1; D is unresolved. Trimming removed 1 base from V and 7 bases from J, with 16 bases in between. CDR3 length equals 15 residues. Germline values: CDR1 MGHRA, CDR2 YSYEKL. In DNA form, the CDR3 reads TGCGCCAGCAGCCAAGCCGGGCCAGCGTTGGTTGAAGCTTTCTTT. Protein sequence: CASSQAGPALVEAFF.

For the CDR3, the DNA is TGTGCCAGCAGCTTAGACTGGGATGAGCAGTTCTTC. Translated, it gives CASSLDWDEQFF. The rearrangement links TRBV7-8 to TRBJ2-1; D ambiguous. CDR1 and CDR2 from the germline V gene are SGHVS and FQNEAQ. The CDR3 runs to 12 residues. V was pared by 1 base and J by 8 bases, with 6 bases between.

The gene calls are TRBV12-3 or TRBV12-4 and TRBJ2-1, with 10 nucleotides matching TRBD2. The length of the CDR3 is 15 residues. The V and J ends lost 1 base and 8 bases, in that order; junction bases with no gene match: 5. Written as DNA, the CDR3 is TGTGCCAGCAGTTTAGTTAGCGGGGGGCCCGATGAGCAGTTCTTC. Its translation: CASSLVSGGPDEQFF.

This rearrangement joins TRBV29-1 to TRBJ2-2; a possible D gene is TRBD2 (5 bases). The germline CDR1 and CDR2 sequences are SQVTM and ANQGSEA. The CDR3 contains 12 residues. Between the trimmed V and J ends, which lost 3 bases and 5 bases, there was a span of 7 bases. This CDR3 is CSVDRGTGELFF. In DNA, the CDR3 is TGCAGCGTTGATCGCGGGACCGGGGAGCTGTTTTTT.

J is TRBJ2-7 and V is TRBV29-1, with D maybe TRBD2 (6 bases). CDR1 and CDR2 from the germline V gene are SQVTM and ANQGSEA. V lost 3 bases and J lost 2, with 14 bases in between. The CDR3 consists of 14 residues. DNA of the CDR3: TGCAGCGTTGAGGAGGGAACAACTACCTACGAGCAGTACTTC. Translation gives CSVEEGTTTYEQYF.

V and J are TRBV20-1 and TRBJ2-1, with TRBD2 as a possible D gene (6 bases). Trimming removed 5 bases from V and 0 bases from J, with 8 bases in between. Looked up from germline, CDR1 is DFQATT and CDR2 is SNEGSKA (reference sequence). This CDR3 has 13 residues. CDR3 DNA: TGCAGTGCTGGGGGGAGCTCCTACAATGAGCAGTTCTTC. Translated, it gives CSAGGSSYNEQFF.

The gene calls are TRBV25-1 and TRBJ1-5, with TRBD1 matching over 8 bases. V lost 3 bases and J lost 2; bases outside the gene matches: 3. The CDR3 extends over 15 amino acids. Germline V gene data show CDR1 as MGHDK and CDR2 as SYGVNS. CDR3 DNA sequence: TGTGCCAGCAGTGATCCGACAGGGGGCAATCAGCCCCAGCATTTT. Encoded protein: CASSDPTGGNQPQHF. Combining the CDR3 with reference TRBV25-1 and TRBJ1-5 gives the whole variable domain EADIYQTPRYLVIGTGKKITLECSQTMGHDKMYWYQQDPGMELHLIHYSYGVNSTEKGDLSSESTVSRIRTEHFPLTLESARPSHTSQYLCASSDPTGGNQPQHFGDGTRLSIL.

The chain links TRBV20-1 to TRBJ1-5; 7 nucleotides line up with TRBD1. The J segment lost 3 bases and the V segment lost 1 base, leaving 6 bases of the junction unmatched. Germline lookup yields CDR1 DFQATT and CDR2 SNEGSKA (reference sequence). This CDR3 is 15 amino acids long. CDR3 DNA: TGCAGTGCTAGAGGGGACAGTGCACCCAATCAGCCCCAGCATTTT. The encoded protein is CSARGDSAPNQPQHF.

The genes are TRBV6-5 and TRBJ2-5; 7 bases agree with TRBD1. The CDR3 is 14 amino acids. From germline, CDR1 is MNHEY and CDR2 SVGAGI. With 5 bases clipped from V and 2 bases from J, the junction kept 5 bases outside the gene matches. The CDR3 DNA reads as TGTGCCAGCAGTACCACAGGGGTACAAGAGACCCAGTACTTC. Amino acids: CASSTTGVQETQYF.

V and J are TRBV29-1 and TRBJ2-5, with D possibly TRBD2 on 6 matching bases. The CDR3 totals 13 residues. From germline, CDR1 is SQVTM and CDR2 ANQGSEA. Trimming took off 7 bases at V and 5 bases at J, with 17 bases between the two ends. The CDR3 loop reads CSANAFGGETQYF. The CDR3 bases are TGCAGCGCCAATGCTTTTGGGGGGGAGACCCAGTACTTC.

The chain combines TRBV13 with TRBJ2-7; D not resolved. Germline V gene data show CDR1 as PRHDT and CDR2 as FYEKMQ (reference sequence). V shed 6 bases and J shed 0 bases, with 9 bases lying between them. This CDR3 has 13 amino acids. The CDR3 is CASSPKSSYEQYF. DNA for the CDR3: TGTGCCAGCAGTCCCAAAAGCTCCTACGAGCAGTACTTC.

The chain combines TRBV5-6 with TRBJ1-1; possible D gene TRBD1, 6 bases. V lost 3 bases and J 2 bases, leaving 14 bases between the germline ends. Per the germline V gene, CDR1 is SGHDT and CDR2 is YYEEEE. The CDR3 contains 15 residues. The CDR3 DNA reads as TGTGCCAGCAGCTCCGGGGACACGATAAACACTGAAGCTTTCTTT. Its translation is CASSSGDTINTEAFF.

The V gene is TRBV6-6, the J gene TRBJ2-7; D is ambiguous. Germline CDR1 is MNHNY and CDR2 is SVGAGI (reference sequence). Trimming cost V 7 bases and J 7 bases, with 26 bases left between them. The CDR3 is 16 amino acids. CDR3 nucleotides: TGTGCCAGCACCCTACTGGCCGGGCTCCCGGCACTAGAGCAGTACTTC. Translating it yields CASTLLAGLPALEQYF.

The chain combines TRBV4-1 with TRBJ2-1; no clear D. Germline values: CDR1 MGHRA, CDR2 YSYEKL. CDR3 length: 14 amino acids. Trimming left V 3 bases short and J 4 bases short, with 10 bases between. This CDR3 reads CASSHITEYNEQFF. The CDR3 nucleotides read TGCGCCAGCAGCCACATAACAGAGTACAATGAGCAGTTCTTC.

This chain connects TRBV20-1 to TRBJ1-4; D gene unclear. CDR3 length: 11 residues. Germline CDR1 and CDR2: DFQATT and SNEGSKA (reference sequence). Trimming cost V 3 bases and J 5 bases, with 4 bases left between them. The CDR3 DNA reads as TGCAGTGCTAGTTACAATGAAAAACTGTTTTTT. This gives the protein CSASYNEKLFF.

This chain connects TRBV24-1 to TRBJ2-1, with 8 bases lining up with TRBD2. The germline V gene encodes CDR1 KGHDR and CDR2 SFDVKD. V lost 3 bases, J lost 7 bases, and 10 bases stayed unmatched. This CDR3 is built from 16 residues. The chain's CDR3 is CATSDGAGASWNEQFF. CDR3 DNA sequence: TGTGCCACCAGTGATGGAGCGGGGGCCTCATGGAATGAGCAGTTCTTC.

The rearrangement links TRBV15 to TRBJ2-5; unclear D gene. Germline CDR1 LNHNV, CDR2 YYDKDF (reference sequence). Trimming shortened V by 1 base and J by 3 bases, and 9 bases separated the two germline ends. The CDR3 is 14 amino acids. The CDR3 DNA reads as TGTGCCACCAGCAGAGTCGCTAGTAAAGAGACCCAGTACTTC. Its translation is CATSRVASKETQYF.

The CDR3 bases are TGTGCCAGCAGCCCACGATCCCCCGACCCCTACAATGAGCAGTTCTTC. Translated: CASSPRSPDPYNEQFF. The genes are TRBV9 and TRBJ2-1; D gene ambiguous. The V end was cut by 4 bases, the J end by 2 bases, with 16 bases between. The CDR3 is 16 amino acids. The germline gives CDR1 SGDLS, CDR2 YYNGEE.

V gene TRBV25-1 combines with J gene TRBJ2-7; possible D gene TRBD1, 5 bases. Germline loops: CDR1 MGHDK, CDR2 SYGVNS. The V and J ends lost 3 bases and 6 bases respectively, with 12 bases between them. The CDR3 is 13 residues long. The CDR3 DNA follows: TGTGCCAGCAGTGACTTTAGGGGAACCGAGCAGTACTTC. Its translation is CASSDFRGTEQYF.

The gene calls are TRBV6-2 or TRBV6-3 and TRBJ1-2, with a possible D match to TRBD1 (6 bases). CDR1 is MNHEY and CDR2 is SVGEGT in the germline V gene. Trimming took off 5 bases at V and 2 bases at J, with 9 bases between the two ends. This CDR3 has 13 residues. The CDR3 sequence is CASSPTGNYGYTF. The DNA of the CDR3 is TGTGCCAGCAGTCCCACAGGGAACTATGGCTACACCTTC.

This sequence joins TRBV5-1 and TRBJ2-7; D gene unclear. The CDR3 length is 13 residues. Trimming cost V 0 bases and J 3 bases, with 7 bases left between them. Germline CDR1 is SGHRS and CDR2 is YFSETQ. CDR3 DNA sequence: TGCGCCAGCAGCTTGGAGGTAGGCTACGAGCAGTACTTC. It is translated as CASSLEVGYEQYF. Using reference TRBV5-1 and TRBJ2-7 for the parts outside the CDR3, the full variable domain is KAGVTQTPRYLIKTRGQQVTLSCSPISGHRSVSWYQQTPGQGLQFLFEYFSETQRNKGNFPGRFSGRQFSNSRSEMNVSTLELGDSALYLCASSLEVGYEQYFGPGTRLTVT.